Listed below are T cell receptor beta chains from one sample, sequenced in a study of cytomegalovirus exposure and HLA in healthy donors. Using immunoSEQ multiplex PCR, the repertoire was profiled, and TCRdb retains in-frame clones only, with some absent. The data contain about 140,000 clones, 70% to 80% of them singletons. The source material was PBMCs. Receptors originate from a female donor in good health and CMV-seronegative. The CDR3 runs from the conserved cysteine through the conserved F or W. The order of the fields is clone size, V gene, D gene, J gene, CDR3 protein, CDR3 DNA. The D gene is left open where the match is weak. Rows may omit the clone size; those that give it use once, few, many or a size class.

>NA|TRBV7-2|TRBD2|TRBJ2-2
CASSLLLAGDGELFF
TGTGCCAGCAGCTTATTACTAGCGGGTGATGGGGAGCTGTTTTTT
>NA|TRBV5-8|TRBD2|TRBJ2-1
CASSVGGTTYNEQFF
TGTGCCAGCAGCGTCGGGGGGACTACCTACAATGAGCAGTTCTTC
>NA|TRBV7-9|NA|TRBJ1-4
CASSFWGGGDQTNEKLFF
TGTGCCAGCAGCTTCTGGGGGGGCGGGGATCAGACTAATGAAAAACTGTTTTTT
>NA|TRBV11-2|TRBD2|TRBJ2-7
CASSLDGTSGAYEQYF
TGTGCCAGCAGCTTAGATGGCACTAGCGGGGCCTACGAGCAGTACTTC
>NA|TRBV18|TRBD2|TRBJ2-7
CASSPGLAGVIEQHF
TGTGCCAGCTCACCGGGACTAGCGGGAGTTATAGAGCAGCACTTC
>NA|TRBV25-1|NA|TRBJ2-5
CASSSETQYF
TGTGCCAGCAGCTCAGAGACCCAGTACTTC
>NA|TRBV5-3|NA|TRBJ1-5
CARSRGEQLNQPQHF
TGTGCCAGAAGCCGGGGGGAACAACTAAATCAGCCCCAGCATTTT
>NA|TRBV7-8|NA|TRBJ1-6
CASSFIDGGDSPLHF
TGTGCCAGCAGCTTCATTGACGGGGGGGATTCACCCCTCCACTTT
>NA|TRBV7-9|NA|TRBJ2-5
CASSSLQSGAQYF
TGTGCCAGCAGCTCCCTCCAGTCGGGGGCCCAGTACTTC
>once|TRBV11-2|NA|TRBJ1-5
CASSLWGQGDNQPQHF
TGTGCCAGCAGCCTCTGGGGACAAGGGGACAATCAGCCCCAGCATTTT
>NA|TRBV29-1|TRBD1|TRBJ1-3
CSVQGEVAGNTIYF
TGCAGCGTACAGGGGGAAGTTGCTGGAAACACCATATATTTT
>NA|TRBV7-9|TRBD1|TRBJ1-4
CASSLSGGIVEKLFF
TGTGCCAGCAGCTTATCAGGGGGGATAGTTGAAAAACTGTTTTTT
>NA|TRBV15|TRBD1|TRBJ1-1
CATSVDRVTEAFF
TGTGCCACCAGTGTGGACAGGGTTACTGAAGCTTTCTTT
>NA|TRBV10-3|NA|TRBJ2-3
CAINSGTGVSSTDTQYF
TGTGCCATCAATTCCGGGACGGGAGTTTCTAGCACAGATACGCAGTATTTT
>NA|TRBV27|TRBD2|TRBJ2-3
CASSLVRGAADTQYF
TGTGCCAGCAGTTTAGTGCGGGGGGCGGCAGATACGCAGTATTTT
>NA|TRBV11-2|NA|TRBJ2-7
CASSLSRVEQYF
TGTGCCAGCAGCTTAAGCAGGGTCGAGCAGTACTTC
>NA|TRBV11-2|NA|TRBJ1-2
CASSLPGSYGYTF
TGTGCCAGCAGCTTACCGGGATCCTATGGCTACACCTTC
>once|TRBV27|NA|TRBJ1-1
CASSFLPGGNTEAFF
TGTGCCAGCAGTTTTTTACCGGGGGGGAACACTGAAGCTTTCTTT
>NA|TRBV5-6|NA|TRBJ1-2
CASRPFRGAGYTF
TGTGCCAGCAGGCCCTTTCGAGGTGCCGGCTACACCTTC
>few|TRBV28|NA|TRBJ1-1
CASRTETMNTEAFF
TGTGCCAGCAGGACAGAAACCATGAACACTGAAGCTTTCTTT
>NA|TRBV10-3|NA|TRBJ2-7
CAISGGGVSYEQYF
TGTGCCATCAGTGGGGGAGGAGTGTCCTACGAGCAGTACTTC
>NA|TRBV4-1|TRBD1|TRBJ1-1
CASSQVSWRQGSTEAFF
TGCGCCAGCAGCCAAGTCTCTTGGAGACAGGGCAGCACTGAAGCTTTCTTT
>NA|TRBV19|NA|TRBJ2-1
CASSMGRGGPDEQFF
TGTGCCAGTAGTATGGGGAGGGGGGGCCCAGATGAGCAGTTCTTC
>NA|TRBV5-4|NA|TRBJ1-5
CASSLVRCQPQHF
TGTGCCAGCAGCTTGGTCAGGTGCCAGCCCCAGCATTTT
>NA|TRBV5-6|TRBD2|TRBJ2-1
CASSLLLAGDGPYNEQFF
TGTGCCAGCAGCTTGTTGCTAGCGGGAGATGGTCCCTACAATGAGCAGTTCTTC
>few|TRBV9|NA|TRBJ2-5
CASSVRGQETQYF
TGTGCCAGCAGCGTAAGGGGGCAAGAGACCCAGTACTTC
>NA|TRBV5-4|TRBD2|TRBJ2-3
CASRPSASGSTDTQYF
TGTGCCAGCAGACCCTCCGCTAGCGGGAGCACAGATACGCAGTATTTT
>few|TRBV6-1|NA|TRBJ2-2
CASSELRTWNTGELFF
TGTGCCAGCAGTGAATTAAGGACTTGGAACACCGGGGAGCTGTTTTTT
>few|TRBV7-2|NA|TRBJ1-1
CASSPETRNTEAFF
TGTGCCAGCAGTCCAGAGACAAGAAACACTGAAGCTTTCTTT
>NA|TRBV28|TRBD2|TRBJ2-3
CASSLGVAGGQDTQYF
TGTGCCAGCAGTTTAGGGGTAGCGGGGGGGCAGGATACGCAGTATTTT
>NA|TRBV9|TRBD1|TRBJ2-7
CASSVTGQLSYEQYF
TGTGCCAGCAGCGTAACGGGACAGCTAAGTTACGAGCAGTACTTC
>NA|TRBV7-9|NA|TRBJ2-7
CASSLRGHYEQYF
TGTGCCAGCAGCTTACGAGGGCATTACGAGCAGTACTTC
>NA|TRBV6-4|TRBD1|TRBJ2-3
CASAGQGGDTQYF
TGTGCCAGCGCGGGACAGGGGGGAGATACGCAGTATTTT
>NA|TRBV5-4|NA|TRBJ1-5
CASSLRRGGNQPQHF
TGTGCCAGCAGCTTGCGCAGGGGCGGCAATCAGCCCCAGCATTTT
>once|TRBV30|NA|TRBJ1-1
CAWSLTVNTEAFF
TGTGCCTGGTCCCTTACGGTGAACACTGAAGCTTTCTTT
>few|TRBV29-1|NA|TRBJ2-3
CSVGGGRGDTQYF
TGCAGCGTTGGTGGGGGTCGGGGGGATACGCAGTATTTT
>few|TRBV7-2|NA|TRBJ2-7
CASSKGASSSYEQYF
TGTGCCAGCAGCAAAGGCGCTAGCTCCTCCTACGAGCAGTACTTC
>NA|TRBV27|NA|TRBJ1-5
CASSLRQNSNQPQHF
TGTGCCAGCAGTTTACGACAAAATAGCAATCAGCCCCAGCATTTT
>NA|TRBV5-5|TRBD2|TRBJ2-7
CASSRLIGGGGAYEQYF
TGTGCCAGCAGCCGATTAATCGGGGGCGGGGGGGCCTACGAGCAGTACTTC
>NA|TRBV30|NA|TRBJ2-1
CAWSGGEFF
TGTGCCTGGAGTGGGGGGGAGTTCTTC